This entry concerns a single T cell receptor (beta chain). TCRdb ran MiXCR on the RT-PCR reads and lists one entry per CDR3 protein. Altogether more than 550,000 distinct CDR3 sequences are present, approximately 15% being singletons, with the ten largest covering 3.6%. This CDR3 comprises 14 residues. The V segment lost 1 base and the J segment 13 bases; nucleotides outside the gene matches: 9. Per germline, CDR1 SGHTA and CDR2 FQGNSA. V and J are TRBV7-2 and TRBJ1-4; 7 bases agree with TRBD1. The TCR originated in a female donor in good health, serving as a healthy control. Material for sequencing was memory CD4+ T cells from blood. The CDR3 sequence: CASSLGSGTELLFF. CDR3 DNA: TGTGCCAGCAGCTTAGGGTCCGGGACAGAGCTACTGTTTTTT.